The entry below describes one T cell receptor beta chain. This clone was seen a handful of times. Its binding antigen is unknown. The sample holds no much larger clone one base away, and base qualities are not on file. This sample was included in a study of beta chain features in type 1 diabetes (dated by TCRdb to the late 2010s). In the study overall: Patients and healthy donors did not differ in mean age, gender distribution, total cell number or subset yield. A total of about 110 million sorted cells were examined across all samples, and the number of cells per subset was strongly correlated with RNA yield. In the study, TCRB repertoires of sorted circulating CD4+ T cell subsets from recently diagnosed type 1 diabetes patients were compared with those of matched healthy donors. Whereas all 30 or so donors provided naive and central memory subsets, regulatory and stem cell-like memory subsets were isolated from just 8 patients and about 8 healthy donors.

The V and J ends are trimmed by 10 bases and 1 base, leaving 17 bases between them. The CDR3 measures 14 amino acids from cysteine to phenylalanine. Only the CDR3 portion is preserved as DNA: 42 bases, with reading frame beginning at the first base. CDR1 and CDR2 (SNHLY, FYNNEI) derive from the germline V gene. What the research found in general, with its limitations: Sequencing cDNA rather than genomic DNA could over-represent highly expressing activated cells, although activation and CD3 levels did not differ between groups. Shorter templates might have been favored by PCR, but patient and control samples were amplified and corrected together, so both groups would have been affected equally by any skew. Because small numbers of individuals were included in the HLA sub-analyses, any influence of HLA type on TCRB rearrangement was left unresolved. Fewer insertions and more nucleotide deletions at VDJ recombination sites were observed in patients with type 1 diabetes, implying thymic rearrangement abnormalities. Naive, central memory and regulatory TCRB repertoires appeared to be more alike among patients than among healthy donors. A moderate but significant shortening of TCRB CDR3 length was observed in type 1 diabetes patients in all four CD4+ subsets.

Each donor gave one peripheral blood draw, approximately 110 mL on average, collected into heparinised tubes. Naive, central memory, regulatory and stem cell-like memory CD4+ T cells were sorted on a BD FACSAria II using a panel including CD45RO, CCR7, CD25, CD127, CD95 and CD27. All sorted populations exceeded 95% purity. PBMCs were isolated right away by Lymphoprep density gradient centrifugation and were stained directly, without culture. Samples were stained and sorted in pairs, with one healthy donor and one patient per experiment, so that batch effects were minimized. The entire amount of isolated RNA was reverse transcribed using the High Capacity cDNA Reverse Transcription Kit, so the sequenced TCRB transcripts were expressed ones. Deep immunoSEQ sequencing was performed on naive, central memory and regulatory T cell samples, with an average of around 3.4 million total reads per sample. Sorted cells were lysed in RLT buffer and RNA was extracted with DNase-treated RNeasy Micro or Mini kits, depending on cell number. To prevent cross-contamination, every cell subset was processed on its own, while patient and healthy donor samples were processed together. Using the immunoSEQ multiplex PCR, TCRB sequences were amplified from cDNA into 87-bp fragments spanning the CDR3 region. Sequencing of the amplicons was performed on the Illumina HiSeq platform. Per the source publication's procedure: Synthetic template baselines were used to correct PCR bias computationally, reads within Hamming distance 2 were collapsed together, and singletons that could not be merged were discarded. Reads were aligned against IMGT so that V, D and J genes, CDR3 length and insertions or deletions at six rearrangement sites could be assigned. Within each subset, clonotype counts were normalized to the number of sorted cells before true diversity and Gini coefficients were calculated with the tcR R package. Repertoire sharing was quantified using the overlap coefficient calculated on TCRB nucleotide sequences. Out-of-frame TCRB sequences from naive cells were analyzed to stand in for the pre-selection repertoire. TCRdb took this table from immuneACCESS and kept in-frame rearrangements with V and J called. Such tables lack part of the clones; where checked against another copy, unresolved V genes explain under half of the gap, and the rest is unexplained. V, J and clone size are taken as reported in that table, and D and trimming were inferred from the DNA itself. In all, the sample holds just over 600,000 clones, and 15% of those were seen once. About 0.097% of the sample rests with the top ten.

The sequencing input was naive CD4+ T cells from blood. The cell subset or site tag for this specimen amounts to: true naive CD4+ T cells. The TCR sequence derives from a man between 18 and 29 years old in good health. This chain joins TRBV2 to TRBJ2-7; TRBD1 is possibly the D segment (6 matching bases). The CDR3: CATQDRESSYEQYF. Here is the DNA: TGTGCCACTCAGGACAGAGAGAGTTCCTACGAGCAGTACTTC.